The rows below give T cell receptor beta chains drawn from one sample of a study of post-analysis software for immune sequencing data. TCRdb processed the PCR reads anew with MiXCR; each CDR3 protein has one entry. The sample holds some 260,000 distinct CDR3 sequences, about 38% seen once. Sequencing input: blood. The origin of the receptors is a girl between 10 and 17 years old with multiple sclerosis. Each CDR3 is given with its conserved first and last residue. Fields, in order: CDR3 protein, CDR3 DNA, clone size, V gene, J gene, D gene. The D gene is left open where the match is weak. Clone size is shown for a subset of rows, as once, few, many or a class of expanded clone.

CDR3aa: CAISERGGTGAAYEQYF
CDR3nt: TGTGCCATCAGTGAGCGAGGCGGGACAGGGGCGGCATACGAGCAGTACTTC
abundance: many
v_gene: TRBV10-3
j_gene: TRBJ2-7
d_gene: TRBD1

CDR3aa: CASTSPPGKPPHF
CDR3nt: TGTGCCAGCACCTCACCTCCCGGAAAACCCCCCCACTTT
abundance: few
v_gene: TRBV28
j_gene: TRBJ1-6
d_gene: NA

CDR3aa: CASSAPPAGNTIYF
CDR3nt: TGTGCCAGCAGTGCCCCCCCCGCTGGAAACACCATATATTTT
abundance: few
v_gene: TRBV25-1
j_gene: TRBJ1-3
d_gene: NA

CDR3aa: CASSFERTSEAYEQYF
CDR3nt: TGTGCCAGCAGCTTTGAGAGGACTAGCGAAGCCTACGAGCAGTACTTC
abundance: NA
v_gene: TRBV11-2
j_gene: TRBJ2-7
d_gene: TRBD2

CDR3aa: CSVEDKGYSYEQYF
CDR3nt: TGCAGCGTTGAAGATAAAGGCTACTCCTACGAGCAGTACTTC
abundance: many
v_gene: TRBV29-1
j_gene: TRBJ2-7
d_gene: NA

CDR3aa: CASSYYSGGPSSYNSPLHF
CDR3nt: TGTGCCAGCAGTTACTACTCCGGGGGGCCGAGCTCCTATAATTCACCCCTCCACTTT
abundance: many
v_gene: TRBV6-5
j_gene: TRBJ1-6
d_gene: NA

CDR3aa: CATSGRDHRTDTQYF
CDR3nt: TGTGCCACCAGTGGACGGGACCATCGCACAGATACGCAGTATTTT
abundance: many
v_gene: TRBV24-1
j_gene: TRBJ2-3
d_gene: NA

CDR3aa: CASSPRDRGNLGETQYF
CDR3nt: TGTGCCAGCAGTCCAAGGGACCGAGGGAATCTAGGAGAGACCCAGTACTTC
abundance: NA
v_gene: TRBV27
j_gene: TRBJ2-5
d_gene: NA

CDR3aa: CSVEELGMETQYF
CDR3nt: TGCAGCGTTGAAGAACTAGGGATGGAGACCCAGTACTTC
abundance: NA
v_gene: TRBV29-1
j_gene: TRBJ2-5
d_gene: NA

CDR3aa: CSARGSRFNEQFF
CDR3nt: TGCAGTGCTAGGGGAAGCAGGTTCAATGAGCAGTTCTTC
abundance: NA
v_gene: TRBV20-1
j_gene: TRBJ2-1
d_gene: NA

CDR3aa: CSASLSGLAANEQYF
CDR3nt: TGCAGTGCTAGTTTGTCGGGACTAGCGGCCAATGAGCAGTACTTC
abundance: NA
v_gene: TRBV20-1
j_gene: TRBJ2-7
d_gene: TRBD2

CDR3aa: CASSLGDFSVGQPQHF
CDR3nt: TGTGCCAGCAGTTTAGGCGATTTCTCCGTGGGGCAGCCCCAGCATTTT
abundance: NA
v_gene: TRBV12-3/TRBV12-4
j_gene: TRBJ1-5
d_gene: NA

CDR3aa: CASSLFQGDYGYTF
CDR3nt: TGCGCCAGCAGCTTGTTTCAGGGTGACTATGGCTACACCTTC
abundance: few
v_gene: TRBV5-1
j_gene: TRBJ1-2
d_gene: NA

CDR3aa: CASSRGGGTSYEQYF
CDR3nt: TGTGCCAGCAGCCGAGGGGGGGGAACGAGCTACGAGCAGTACTTC
abundance: NA
v_gene: TRBV16
j_gene: TRBJ2-7
d_gene: NA

CDR3aa: CASRFLGGSSYNEQFF
CDR3nt: TGTGCCAGCAGATTCCTCGGGGGGAGCTCCTACAATGAGCAGTTCTTC
abundance: many
v_gene: TRBV6-5
j_gene: TRBJ2-1
d_gene: TRBD2